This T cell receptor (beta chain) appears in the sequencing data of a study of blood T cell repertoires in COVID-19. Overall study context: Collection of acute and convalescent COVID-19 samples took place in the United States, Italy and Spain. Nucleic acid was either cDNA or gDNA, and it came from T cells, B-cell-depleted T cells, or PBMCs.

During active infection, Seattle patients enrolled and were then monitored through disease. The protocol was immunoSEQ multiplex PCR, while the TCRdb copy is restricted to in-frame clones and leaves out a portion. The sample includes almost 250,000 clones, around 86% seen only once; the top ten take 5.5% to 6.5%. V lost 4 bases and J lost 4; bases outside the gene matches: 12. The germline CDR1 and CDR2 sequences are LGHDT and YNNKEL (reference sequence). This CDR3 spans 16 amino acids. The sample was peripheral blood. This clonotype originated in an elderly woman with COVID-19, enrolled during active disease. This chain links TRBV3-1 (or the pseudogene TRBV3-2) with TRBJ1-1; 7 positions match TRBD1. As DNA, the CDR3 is TGTGCCAGCAGCCCTACAGTGGACAGGTCGGGCACTGAAGCTTTCTTT. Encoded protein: CASSPTVDRSGTEAFF.